The present T cell receptor (beta chain) was sequenced within a study of early T cells in non-severe SARS-CoV-2 infection. For the study at large: Sequencing was performed on bulk RNA from unsorted whole blood, leaving chains unpaired. Findings and caveats of the study: The study's VDJdb matching favored anti-spike CD8 responses and missed private and CD4 specificities.

The germline V and J ends were trimmed by 3 bases and 4 bases, with 18 bases remaining between them. The CDR3 spans 15 residues. Germline V gives CDR1 SQVTM, CDR2 ANQGSEA. Unique molecular identifiers were added to individual cDNA molecules. TCRdb redid the calling of the 5' RACE reads with MiXCR, one entry per CDR3 protein. In the table there are roughly 27,000 distinct CDR3 sequences, about 8.6% of which are singletons. Comment on this clonotype: Its specificity is unknown.

The chain couples TRBV29-1 to TRBJ1-1; a possible D gene is TRBD1 (6 bases). The sequencing sample was made of whole blood. This receptor was taken from an adult who was a healthcare worker with PCR-confirmed SARS-CoV-2 infection or an uninfected control (not recorded which). CDR3 nucleotide sequence: TGCAGCGTTGAGTTGCGGCACAGGGTGGGCACTGAAGCTTTCTTT. Translation gives CSVELRHRVGTEAFF.